This T cell receptor (beta chain) was observed in a study of CD8 T cells in ankylosing spondylitis (dated by TCRdb to the late 2010s). Regarding the study in general: The study set out to find disease-linked TCR variants by profiling T cell receptor beta repertoires in ankylosing spondylitis patients and healthy donors. Peripheral blood was sampled, and synovial fluid was additionally collected from ankylosing spondylitis patients. The whole study cohort included about a hundred healthy donors and roughly 24 ankylosing spondylitis patients.

The research as a whole found: Blood from ankylosing spondylitis patients appeared to be characterized by a TCR beta motif made up of several highly homologous amino acid variants. Some motif variants were previously reported in synovial fluid and blood of reactive arthritis patients, suggesting common disease-initiation mechanisms. Significant enrichment of the disease-linked clones was reported in matched synovial fluid samples from ankylosing spondylitis patients. In peripheral blood, the disease-linked clones were found at relatively low frequencies and had a CD8+ phenotype.

Sequencing was performed on an Illumina HiSeq 2500. Quantitative 5'-RACE with molecular barcodes was the method used to prepare the TCR beta libraries. The study's processing was this. To identify disease-linked TCR variants, a new computational method was used, one built on a probabilistic model of VDJ rearrangement. TCRdb ran its own pipeline on the public reads, namely fastp trimming at Q25 and MiXCR clone calling, and kept in-frame beta chains. A single entry per CDR3 protein holds the most common genes and DNA from its merged rows. TCRdb's processing, not the authors', yielded these V and J calls. The sample table records 250,000 to 300,000 distinct CDR3 sequences; 15% to 20% of these occur just once. The ten largest clones represent approximately 33% of the sample. Measured from the cysteine to the phenylalanine, the CDR3 is 14 residues long. The retained sequence is limited to the CDR3, 42 bases, with the frame set at the first base. V is reduced by 1 base and J by 1 base, leaving a spacing of 6 bases between them. CDR1 and CDR2, per the germline V gene, are LGHNA and YNFKEQ.

This clonotype was picked up a small number of times. This clone's antigen is unknown. The sample holds no much larger clone one base away, and base qualities are not on file. Here the chain combines TRBV4-2 and TRBJ2-3; the D gene remains uncertain. Sequencing was carried out using blood, either unsorted or a sorted T cell fraction (not recorded which). The sequence was collected from a male donor with ankylosing spondylitis or in good health (not recorded which). The CDR3 region reads CASSQVGGTDTQYF. The sequenced DNA is TGTGCCAGCAGCCAAGTCGGTGGCACAGATACGCAGTATTTT.